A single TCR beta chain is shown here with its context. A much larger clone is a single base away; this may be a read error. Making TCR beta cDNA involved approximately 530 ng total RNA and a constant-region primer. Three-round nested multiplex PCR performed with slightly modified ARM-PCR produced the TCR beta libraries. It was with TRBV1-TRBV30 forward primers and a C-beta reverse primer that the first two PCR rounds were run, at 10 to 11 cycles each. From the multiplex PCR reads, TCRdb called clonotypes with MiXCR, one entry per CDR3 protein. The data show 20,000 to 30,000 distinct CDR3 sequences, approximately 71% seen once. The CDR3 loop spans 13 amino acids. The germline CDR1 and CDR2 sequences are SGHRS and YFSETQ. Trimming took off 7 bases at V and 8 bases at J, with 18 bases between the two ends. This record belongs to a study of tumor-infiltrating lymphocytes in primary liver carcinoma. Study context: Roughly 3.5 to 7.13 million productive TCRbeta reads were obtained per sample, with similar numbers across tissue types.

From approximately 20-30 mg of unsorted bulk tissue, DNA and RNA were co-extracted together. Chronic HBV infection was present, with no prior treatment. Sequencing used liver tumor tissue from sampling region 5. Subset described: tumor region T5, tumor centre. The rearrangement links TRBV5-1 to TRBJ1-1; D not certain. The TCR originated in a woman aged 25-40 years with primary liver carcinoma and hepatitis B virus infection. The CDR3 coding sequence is TGCGCCAGCGACTTGGACCTCCGAGGAGAAGCTTTCTTT. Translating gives CASDLDLRGEAFF.